Each of the 28 T cell receptor beta chains below was sequenced from the same sample in a study of cytomegalovirus exposure and HLA in healthy donors. Assay used: immunoSEQ multiplex PCR; TCRdb lists only in-frame clones, some missing. Of tens of thousands of clones listed, 85% to 90% are singletons. The sequenced sample was PBMCs. Source of these receptors: a woman aged 18-29 years in good health and CMV-seronegative.

J is TRBJ2-7 and V is TRBV27; 11 bases line up with TRBD2. V was pared by 5 bases and J by 3 bases, with 6 bases of the junction left unmatched. CDR1 MNHEY and CDR2 SMNVEV come from the germline V gene (reference sequence). This CDR3 comprises 15 residues. The CDR3 region has the DNA TGTGCCAGCAGTCTTACTAGCGGGAGTAACTACGAGCAGTACTTC. The encoded protein is CASSLTSGSNYEQYF.

The chain carries TRBV5-1 and TRBJ1-1, with D possibly matching TRBD1 (5 bases). V was shortened by 6 bases and J by 2 bases, with 14 bases between the two germline ends. CDR1 SGHRS and CDR2 YFSETQ come from the germline V gene. There are 14 residues in the CDR3. This CDR3 is CASTPTGVNTEAFF. CDR3 nucleotides: TGCGCCAGCACCCCTACGGGGGTCAACACTGAAGCTTTCTTT.

This clone was detected once. J is TRBJ2-5 and V is TRBV30; TRBD2 agrees at 13 bases. The CDR3 extends over 18 amino acids. Germline loops: CDR1 GTSNPN, CDR2 SVGIG (reference sequence). The V and J ends lost 2 bases and 5 bases, in that order; junction bases with no gene match: 14. CDR3 bases: TGTGCCTGGAGTTCGGGGACTAGCGGGACTTTTCGGAGGGAGACCCAGTACTTC. This translates into CAWSSGTSGTFRRETQYF.

For the CDR3, the DNA is TGTGCCAGCAGCTTAGACAGGTCCTACGAGCAGTACTTC. The encoded protein is CASSLDRSYEQYF. The gene calls are TRBV7-8 and TRBJ2-7; a weak D match, TRBD1 (5 bases). The V and J ends lost 1 base and 1 base respectively, with 5 bases between them. The CDR3 is 13 residues long. Germline V gene lookup returns CDR1 SGHVS and CDR2 FQNEAQ.

The rearrangement joins TRBV27 to TRBJ1-5, with unresolved D. Germline lookup yields CDR1 MNHEY and CDR2 SMNVEV (reference sequence). This CDR3 comprises 14 residues. The V and J ends lost 5 bases and 1 base respectively, with 9 bases between them. For the CDR3, the DNA is TGTGCCAGCAGTCCCCTTTCGAGCAATCAGCCCCAGCATTTT. Residues: CASSPLSSNQPQHF.

This clone was seen more than once but under ten times. V usage is TRBV29-1 and J usage is TRBJ2-5; D is unresolved. Germline CDR1 and CDR2: SQVTM and ANQGSEA. V dropped 0 bases and J dropped 6 bases, with 14 bases sitting between them. The CDR3 has 14 amino acids. This CDR3 is CSVEDMTHIKTQYF. In DNA, the CDR3 is TGCAGCGTTGAAGATATGACTCATATTAAGACCCAGTACTTC.

V and J are TRBV5-1 and TRBJ2-5; 10 nucleotides line up with TRBD2. Germline V gives CDR1 SGHRS, CDR2 YFSETQ. V trimming: 1 base; J trimming: 3 bases; junction bases outside the gene matches: 6. This CDR3 comprises 16 residues. CDR3 sequence reads: CASSLTLAGAEETQYF. The DNA of the CDR3 is TGCGCCAGCAGCTTGACTCTAGCGGGAGCCGAAGAGACCCAGTACTTC.

The chain links TRBV4-2 to TRBJ2-3, with 10 bases identical to TRBD2. Losses at the gene ends were 0 bases for V and 6 bases for J; bases not matched to a gene: 6. The CDR3 covers 16 residues. Germline CDR1 is LGHNA and CDR2 is YNFKEQ. DNA of the CDR3: TGTGCCAGCAGCCAAGATGTCAGCGGGGGGGCGGATACGCAGTATTTT. As protein: CASSQDVSGGADTQYF.

CDR3 DNA sequence: TGTGCCAGCACCCTACAAGCGGGAGGGGGCACCGGGGAGCTGTTTTTT. The encoded protein is CASTLQAGGGTGELFF. This chain connects TRBV9 to TRBJ2-2, with 10 bases aligning to TRBD2. CDR1 SGDLS and CDR2 YYNGEE come from the germline V gene. V shed 6 bases, J shed 4 bases, and the junction held 9 bases outside the gene matches. This CDR3 comprises 16 residues.

J is TRBJ2-7 and V is TRBV7-2; 7 nucleotides align to TRBD2. The germline gives CDR1 SGHTA, CDR2 FQGNSA. V shed 5 bases, J shed 3 bases, and the junction held 10 bases outside the gene matches. CDR3 length: 15 residues. The CDR3 DNA follows: TGTGCCAGCAGCCAAGCCGGGACTACAAACTACGAGCAGTACTTC. The encoded protein is CASSQAGTTNYEQYF.

The chain combines TRBV9 with TRBJ2-5; maybe TRBD2 (6 bases). V was pared by 0 bases and J by 7 bases, with 10 bases between. The CDR3 is 13 amino acids. Looked up from germline, CDR1 is SGDLS and CDR2 is YYNGEE. The CDR3 nucleotides read TGTGCCAGCAGCGTAGTGAGTAGCGGGACCCAGTACTTC. Residues: CASSVVSSGTQYF.

The chain recombines TRBV6-5 with TRBJ2-1, with 9 bases matching TRBD2. The CDR3 extends over 15 amino acids. CDR1 and CDR2 (germline): MNHEY, SVGAGI. V shed 2 bases and J 8 bases; nucleotides not matched to a gene: 7. The DNA for the CDR3 is TGTGCCAGCAGTTACAAGGCGGGGGGGCCCCATGAGCAGTTCTTC. Translation gives CASSYKAGGPHEQFF.

The rearrangement uses TRBV6-6 and TRBJ2-3; TRBD2 matches at 9 bases. J gave up 4 bases and V 8 bases, and 4 bases lay outside the gene matches. The CDR3 consists of 13 residues. Germline assignment: CDR1 MNHNY and CDR2 SVGAGI (reference sequence). CDR3 in amino acids: CASLGTSSDTQYF. CDR3 DNA sequence: TGTGCCAGCCTCGGGACTAGCTCAGATACGCAGTATTTT.

The chain employs TRBV25-1 and TRBJ2-3; TRBD1 aligns across 7 bases. This CDR3 is built from 16 residues. V gave up 5 bases and J gave up 2 bases; unmatched junction bases: 10. The germline V gene has CDR1 MGHDK and CDR2 SYGVNS. The CDR3 protein is CASSHTTGTDTDTQYF. The CDR3 DNA reads TGTGCCAGCAGTCACACTACCGGGACAGACACAGATACGCAGTATTTT. The entire variable domain, with the rest obtained from reference TRBV25-1 and TRBJ2-3, is as follows: EADIYQTPRYLVIGTGKKITLECSQTMGHDKMYWYQQDPGMELHLIHYSYGVNSTEKGDLSSESTVSRIRTEHFPLTLESARPSHTSQYLCASSHTTGTDTDTQYFGPGTRLTVL.

The table lists this clone with a few counts. The V and J genes are TRBV18 and TRBJ1-1, with D maybe TRBD1 (6 bases). Trimming took off 6 bases at V and 0 bases at J, with 14 bases between the two ends. This CDR3 contains 15 residues. Germline V gives CDR1 KGHSH, CDR2 LQKENI. DNA for the CDR3: TGTGCCAGCTCCTTGTTCCGGGACATGAACACTGAAGCTTTCTTT. Translation: CASSLFRDMNTEAFF.

This chain joins TRBV30 and TRBJ1-1, with 9 bases lining up with TRBD1. The germline gives CDR1 GTSNPN, CDR2 SVGIG (reference sequence). CDR3 length equals 12 residues. J was trimmed by 1 base and V by 7 bases; bases with no gene match: 1. CDR3: CASGQGNTEAFF. As DNA, the CDR3 is TGTGCCTCGGGACAGGGGAACACTGAAGCTTTCTTT.

The chain couples TRBV29-1 to TRBJ1-2, with D tentatively TRBD1 (6 bases). V lost 4 bases and J 9 bases, leaving 15 bases between the germline ends. Germline V gives CDR1 SQVTM, CDR2 ANQGSEA. The CDR3 is 12 residues long. Here the CDR3 reads CSVGAGEASYTF. The CDR3 DNA is TGCAGCGTTGGTGCAGGGGAAGCGAGCTACACCTTC. The full variable domain, in which reference TRBV29-1 and TRBJ1-2 provide the parts outside the CDR3, is SAVISQKPSRDICQRGTSLTIQCQVDSQVTMMFWYRQQPGQSLTLIATANQGSEATYESGFVIDKFPISRPNLTFSTLTVSNMSPEDSSIYLCSVGAGEASYTFGSGTRLTVV.

The V and J genes are TRBV30 and TRBJ2-6; 7 positions agree with TRBD1. CDR1 is GTSNPN, CDR2 SVGIG, per germline (reference sequence). J was trimmed by 0 bases and V by 3 bases; bases with no gene match: 17. This CDR3 has 20 residues. Here the CDR3 DNA reads TGTGCCTGGAGCTTTCACTTGGGGACAGCGAGATACTCTGGGGCCAACGTCCTGACTTTC. Translating it yields CAWSFHLGTARYSGANVLTF.

At least ten counts were recorded for this clone. The rearrangement uses TRBV9 and TRBJ2-7, with D maybe TRBD1 (6 bases). Trimming removed 5 bases at V and 6 bases at J, with 15 bases between. Per germline, CDR1 SGDLS and CDR2 YYNGEE. This CDR3 is built from 13 residues. The CDR3 DNA reads as TGTGCCAGCAGTCGACAGGACCTTGGCGAGCAGTACTTC. Amino acid sequence: CASSRQDLGEQYF.

This rearrangement joins TRBV2 to TRBJ1-2, with TRBD1 matching over 7 bases. Trimming took 9 bases from V and 4 from J; bases not matched to a gene: 2. The germline V gene has CDR1 SNHLY and CDR2 FYNNEI. The length of the CDR3 is 11 residues. CDR3 DNA: TGTGCCAGTAGGGACAGCTATGGCTACACCTTC. This encodes CASRDSYGYTF.

The chain carries TRBV6-1 and TRBJ2-7; 9 nucleotides agree with TRBD2. The CDR3 contains 14 residues. The germline gives CDR1 MNHNS, CDR2 SASEGT. V was pared by 6 bases and J by 4 bases, with 7 bases of the junction left unmatched. CDR3 protein: CASRAGGVEYEQYF. The CDR3 DNA follows: TGTGCCAGCAGGGCGGGGGGGGTTGAGTACGAGCAGTACTTC.

This rearrangement joins TRBV7-9 to TRBJ2-1; 13 bases match TRBD2. The CDR3 is 13 residues long. The junction had 1 base not matched to a gene; V was cut back by 11 bases and J by 3 bases. Per germline, CDR1 SEHNR and CDR2 FQNEAQ (reference sequence). As DNA, the CDR3 is TGTGCCGGACTAGCGGGGGACTACAATGAGCAGTTCTTC. This translates into CAGLAGDYNEQFF.

This clone was seen once. The V call is TRBV19, the J call TRBJ2-1; 10 bases line up with TRBD2. The V segment lost 5 bases and the J segment 2 bases; nucleotides outside the gene matches: 6. This CDR3 comprises 16 residues. Germline loops: CDR1 LNHDA, CDR2 SQIVND (reference sequence). The CDR3 reads CASSVNSGRPYNEQFF. In DNA form, the CDR3 reads TGTGCCAGTAGTGTCAATAGCGGGAGGCCCTACAATGAGCAGTTCTTC.

This CDR3 is CASSLSSGSTDTQYF. The CDR3 nucleotides are TGTGCCAGCAGTTTATCCAGCGGAAGCACAGATACGCAGTATTTT. The chain is built from TRBV27 and TRBJ2-3, with D maybe TRBD2 (5 bases). Trimming stripped 0 bases from V and 0 bases from J, with 7 bases between. Per germline, CDR1 MNHEY and CDR2 SMNVEV (reference sequence). This CDR3 region has 15 residues.

The rearrangement uses TRBV5-6 and TRBJ2-2; TRBD2 aligns across 7 bases. Germline V CDR1 and CDR2: SGHDT, YYEEEE. Trimming at V came to 3 bases and at J to 3 bases, leaving 17 bases not matched to a gene. The CDR3 consists of 19 residues. The CDR3 here is CASSWPPPGEGCDTGELFF. The DNA for the CDR3 is TGTGCCAGCAGCTGGCCACCCCCGGGGGAGGGCTGTGACACCGGGGAGCTGTTTTTT.

The gene calls are TRBV4-1 and TRBJ1-6; a weak D match, TRBD1 (6 bases). Germline V lookup: CDR1 MGHRA, CDR2 YSYEKL. Trimming shortened V by 0 bases and J by 4 bases, and 7 bases separated the two germline ends. The CDR3 extends over 15 amino acids. The CDR3 DNA reads TGCGCCAGCAGCCAAGAGGGACAATATAATTCACCCCTCCACTTT. Amino acids: CASSQEGQYNSPLHF.

The chain recombines TRBV5-1 with TRBJ2-2; the D is unclear. CDR3 length: 16 amino acids. CDR1 is SGHRS, CDR2 YFSETQ, per germline. The ends were cut back, 2 bases at V and 0 bases at J, with 11 bases in the middle. The CDR3 region is CASSLTADANTGELFF. The CDR3, as DNA: TGCGCCAGCAGCTTAACAGCAGACGCGAACACCGGGGAGCTGTTTTTT.

This rearrangement joins TRBV2 to TRBJ1-5; TRBD1 agrees at 10 bases. CDR3 size: 14 residues. Germline V CDR1 and CDR2: SNHLY, FYNNEI. The V segment lost 6 bases and the J segment 9 bases; nucleotides outside the gene matches: 8. CDR3 region: CASRPDRGISPQHF. DNA for the CDR3: TGTGCCAGCAGACCGGACAGGGGGATTTCGCCCCAGCATTTT.